Listed here is a single T cell receptor beta chain. The sample is drawn from a study of CD8 T cells in Susac syndrome. RNA, at about 0.5 to 1 ug, was reverse transcribed with random hexamers. Using its own MiXCR run on the immunoSEQ multiplex PCR reads, TCRdb lists one record per CDR3 protein. The data show some 120,000 distinct CDR3 sequences, roughly 95% seen once. Looked up from germline, CDR1 is SGHNT and CDR2 is YYREEE (reference sequence). There are 17 residues in the CDR3. With V trimmed by 6 bases and J by 2 bases, 12 bases remained unmatched. The chain couples TRBV5-4 to TRBJ2-5, with TRBD2 identical over 11 bases. The TCR originated in a human donor in good health. Sample: CD4+ T cells from PBMCs. The CDR3, as DNA: TGTGCCAGCACCCCCCTAGCGGGAGGTGCTTCTCAAGAGACCCAGTACTTC. Translated: CASTPLAGGASQETQYF.